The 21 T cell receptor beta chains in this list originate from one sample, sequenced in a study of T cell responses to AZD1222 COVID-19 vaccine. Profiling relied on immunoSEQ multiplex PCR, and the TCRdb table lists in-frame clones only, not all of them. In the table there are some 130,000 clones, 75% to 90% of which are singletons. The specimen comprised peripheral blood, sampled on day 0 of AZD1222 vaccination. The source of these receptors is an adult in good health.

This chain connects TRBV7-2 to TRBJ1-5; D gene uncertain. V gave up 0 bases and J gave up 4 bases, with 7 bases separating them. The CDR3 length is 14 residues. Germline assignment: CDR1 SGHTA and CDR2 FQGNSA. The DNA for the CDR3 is TGTGCCAGCAGCTTAGCAGGGTGGAATCAGCCCCAGCATTTT. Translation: CASSLAGWNQPQHF.

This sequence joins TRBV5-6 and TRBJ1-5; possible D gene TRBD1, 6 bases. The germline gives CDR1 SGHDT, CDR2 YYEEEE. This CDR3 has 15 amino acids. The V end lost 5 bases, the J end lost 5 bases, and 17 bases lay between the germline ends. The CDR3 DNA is TGTGCCAGCAGATTTCAGGGGTCGGGCGATCAGCCCCAGCATTTT. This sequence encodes CASRFQGSGDQPQHF. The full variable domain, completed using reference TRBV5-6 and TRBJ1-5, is DAGVTQSPTHLIKTRGQQVTLRCSPKSGHDTVSWYQQALGQGPQFIFQYYEEEERQRGNFPDRFSGHQFPNYSSELNVNALLLGDSALYLCASRFQGSGDQPQHFGDGTRLSIL.

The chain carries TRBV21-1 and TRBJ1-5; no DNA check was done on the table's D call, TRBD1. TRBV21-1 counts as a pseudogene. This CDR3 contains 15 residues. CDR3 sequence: CASTQGGAADQPQHF. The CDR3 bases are TGTGCCAGCACCCAGGGGGGAGCTGCGGATCAGCCCCAGCATTTT.

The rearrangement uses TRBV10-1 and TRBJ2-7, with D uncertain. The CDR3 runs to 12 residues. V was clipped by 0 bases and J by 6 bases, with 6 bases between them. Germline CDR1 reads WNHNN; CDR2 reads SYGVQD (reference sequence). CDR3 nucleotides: TGCGCCAGCAGTGAGTCGGCCTTCGAGCAGTACTTC. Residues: CASSESAFEQYF.

The CDR3 region has the DNA TGTGCCAGCAGTTACTCGCTGGGGGCGGGGAATTCACCCCTCCACTTT. This sequence encodes CASSYSLGAGNSPLHF. This chain links TRBV6-5 with TRBJ1-6; maybe TRBD1 (6 bases). Per the germline V gene, CDR1 is MNHEY and CDR2 is SVGAGI. CDR3 length: 16 amino acids. Trimming pared 0 bases from V and 7 bases from J, leaving 13 bases between.

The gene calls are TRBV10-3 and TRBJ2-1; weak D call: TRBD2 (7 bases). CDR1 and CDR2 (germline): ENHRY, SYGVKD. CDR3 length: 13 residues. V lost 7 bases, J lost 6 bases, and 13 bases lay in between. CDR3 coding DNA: TGTGCCATCACTGGGGGGGCCTTCAATGAGCAGTTCTTC. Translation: CAITGGAFNEQFF.

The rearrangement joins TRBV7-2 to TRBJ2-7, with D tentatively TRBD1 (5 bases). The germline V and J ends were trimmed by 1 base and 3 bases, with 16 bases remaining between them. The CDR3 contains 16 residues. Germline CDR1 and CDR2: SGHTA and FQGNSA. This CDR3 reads CASSLEGSQGIYEQYF. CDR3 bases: TGTGCCAGCAGCTTAGAGGGGTCGCAGGGTATCTACGAGCAGTACTTC. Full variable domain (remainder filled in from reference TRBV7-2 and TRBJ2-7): GAGVSQSPSNKVTEKGKDVELRCDPISGHTALYWYRQSLGQGLEFLIYFQGNSAPDKSGLPSDRFSAERTGGSVSTLTIQRTQQEDSAVYLCASSLEGSQGIYEQYFGPGTRLTVT.

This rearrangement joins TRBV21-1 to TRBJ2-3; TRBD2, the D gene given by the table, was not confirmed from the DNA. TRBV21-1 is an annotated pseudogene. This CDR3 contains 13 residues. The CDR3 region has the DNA TGTGCCAGCTCTGCGGGGAGCACAGATACGCAGTATTTT. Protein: CASSAGSTDTQYF.

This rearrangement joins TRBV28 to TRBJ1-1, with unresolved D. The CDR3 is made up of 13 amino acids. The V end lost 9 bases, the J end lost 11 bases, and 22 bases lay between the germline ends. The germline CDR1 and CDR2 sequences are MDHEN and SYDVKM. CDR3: CARPEKGLAAAFF. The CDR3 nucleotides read TGTGCCAGACCGGAAAAAGGACTGGCGGCGGCTTTCTTT.

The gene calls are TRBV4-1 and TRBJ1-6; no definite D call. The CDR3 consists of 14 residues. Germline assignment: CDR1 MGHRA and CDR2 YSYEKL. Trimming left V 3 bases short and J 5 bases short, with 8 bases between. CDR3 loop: CASSHFRDNSPLHF. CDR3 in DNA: TGCGCCAGCAGCCATTTCAGAGATAATTCACCCCTCCACTTT.

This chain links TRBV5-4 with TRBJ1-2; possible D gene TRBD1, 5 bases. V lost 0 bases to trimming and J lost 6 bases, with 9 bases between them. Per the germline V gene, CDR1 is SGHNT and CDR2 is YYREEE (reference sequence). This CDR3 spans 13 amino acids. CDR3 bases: TGTGCCAGCAGCTTGGTTGGGGGGGATGGCTACACCTTC. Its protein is CASSLVGGDGYTF.

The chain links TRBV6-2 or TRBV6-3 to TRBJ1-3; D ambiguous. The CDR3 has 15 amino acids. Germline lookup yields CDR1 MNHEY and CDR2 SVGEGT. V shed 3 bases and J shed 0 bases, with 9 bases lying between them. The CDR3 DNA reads TGTGCCAGCAGTTATATGTCAGCCTCTGGAAACACCATATATTTT. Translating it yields CASSYMSASGNTIYF.

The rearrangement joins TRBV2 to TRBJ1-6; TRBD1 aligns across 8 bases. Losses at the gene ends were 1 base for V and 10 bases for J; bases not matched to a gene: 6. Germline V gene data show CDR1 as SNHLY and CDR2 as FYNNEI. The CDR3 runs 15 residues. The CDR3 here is CASSEVGTGRSPLHF. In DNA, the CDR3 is TGTGCCAGCAGTGAAGTCGGGACAGGACGGTCACCCCTCCACTTT.

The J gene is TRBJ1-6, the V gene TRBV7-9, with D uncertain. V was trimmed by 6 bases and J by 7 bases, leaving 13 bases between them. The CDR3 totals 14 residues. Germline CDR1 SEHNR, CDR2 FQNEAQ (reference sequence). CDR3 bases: TGTGCCAGCAGTCCGACGGAGCTGAATTCACCCCTCCACTTT. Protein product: CASSPTELNSPLHF.

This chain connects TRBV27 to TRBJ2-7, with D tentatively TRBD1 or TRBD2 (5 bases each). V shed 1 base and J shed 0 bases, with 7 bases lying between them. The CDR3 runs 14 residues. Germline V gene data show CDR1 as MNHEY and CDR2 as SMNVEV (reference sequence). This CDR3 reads CASSLFGTSYEQYF. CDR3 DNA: TGTGCCAGCAGTTTATTTGGGACCTCCTACGAGCAGTACTTC.

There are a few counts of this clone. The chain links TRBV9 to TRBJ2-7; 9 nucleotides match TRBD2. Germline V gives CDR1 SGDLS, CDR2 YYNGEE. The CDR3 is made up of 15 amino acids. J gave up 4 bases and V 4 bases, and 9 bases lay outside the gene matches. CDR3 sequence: CASSSEAGGSYEQYF. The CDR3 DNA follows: TGTGCCAGCAGCTCCGAAGCGGGGGGATCTTACGAGCAGTACTTC.

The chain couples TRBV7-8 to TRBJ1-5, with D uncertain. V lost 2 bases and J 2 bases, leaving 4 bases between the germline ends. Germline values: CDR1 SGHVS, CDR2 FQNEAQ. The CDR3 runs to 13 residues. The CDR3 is CASSLQRNQPQHF. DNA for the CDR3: TGTGCCAGCAGCTTACAGCGCAATCAGCCCCAGCATTTT.

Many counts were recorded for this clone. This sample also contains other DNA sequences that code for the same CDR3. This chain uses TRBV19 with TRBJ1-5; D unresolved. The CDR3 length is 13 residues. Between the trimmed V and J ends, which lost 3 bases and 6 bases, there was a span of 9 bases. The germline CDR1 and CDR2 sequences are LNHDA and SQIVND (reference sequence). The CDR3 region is CASSISGSQPQHF. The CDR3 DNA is TGTGCCAGTAGTATTTCGGGGAGTCAGCCCCAGCATTTT.

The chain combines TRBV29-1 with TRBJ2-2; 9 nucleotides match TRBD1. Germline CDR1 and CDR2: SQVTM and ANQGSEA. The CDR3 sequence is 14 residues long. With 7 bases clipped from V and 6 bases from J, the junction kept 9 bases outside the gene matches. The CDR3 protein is CSGGQGGYSGELFF. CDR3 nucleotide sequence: TGCAGCGGGGGACAGGGAGGATATTCCGGGGAGCTGTTTTTT.

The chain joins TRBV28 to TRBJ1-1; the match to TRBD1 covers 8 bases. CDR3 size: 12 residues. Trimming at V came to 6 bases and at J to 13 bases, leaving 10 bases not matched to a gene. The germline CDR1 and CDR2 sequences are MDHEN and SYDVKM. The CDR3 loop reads CASSRTGQGLFF. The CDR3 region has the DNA TGTGCCAGCAGCCGGACAGGGCAGGGACTTTTCTTT.

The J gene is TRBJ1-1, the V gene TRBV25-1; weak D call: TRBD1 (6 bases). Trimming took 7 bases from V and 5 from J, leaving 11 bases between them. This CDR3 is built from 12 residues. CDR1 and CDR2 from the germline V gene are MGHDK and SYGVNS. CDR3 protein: CASTLGQTEAFF. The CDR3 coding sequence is TGTGCCAGCACCCTAGGACAGACTGAAGCTTTCTTT.